This T cell receptor beta chain was identified during a study of blood T cell repertoires in COVID-19. Study information: Whether acute or convalescent, the COVID-19 samples came from the United States, Italy and Spain. T cells, B-cell-depleted T cells, or PBMCs provided the cDNA or gDNA that served as material.

The V and J ends lost 0 bases and 10 bases respectively, with 7 bases between them. The CDR3 has 12 amino acids. Original processing methods: Researchers report that nucleated cell counts were estimated from reference gene primer amplification. Method: immunoSEQ multiplex PCR; TCRdb's copy keeps in-frame clones and lacks some. V, J and clone size are those of that table, while D and trimming were read from the DNA. The sample contains about 300,000 clones, around 87% of which appear only once. The specimen sequenced was peripheral blood. This sequence originates from a man aged 65 to 85 with acute or convalescent COVID-19. The rearrangement joins TRBV12-3 or TRBV12-4 to TRBJ2-1; D uncertain. In DNA, the CDR3 is TGTGCCAGCAGTTTAGCGCCCCAGGAGCAGTTCTTC. It translates to CASSLAPQEQFF.